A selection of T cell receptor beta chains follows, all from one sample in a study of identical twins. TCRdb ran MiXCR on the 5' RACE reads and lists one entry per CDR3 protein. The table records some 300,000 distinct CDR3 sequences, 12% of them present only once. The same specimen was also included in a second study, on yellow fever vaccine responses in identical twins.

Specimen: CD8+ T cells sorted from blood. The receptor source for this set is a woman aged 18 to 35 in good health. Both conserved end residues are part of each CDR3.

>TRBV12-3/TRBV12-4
CASSLAPGVLDTGELFF
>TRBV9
CASSVGVANTEAFF
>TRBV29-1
CSVEDTGSSYEQYF
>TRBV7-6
CASSLEAGGQNEQFF
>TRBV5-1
CASSLAVGTRPYNEQFF
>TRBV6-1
CASSEFNTGELFF
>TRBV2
CATDGRTEAFF
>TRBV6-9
CASSSLGWETQYF
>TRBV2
CASSDADRVNEQFF
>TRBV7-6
CASSPGLVNTGELFF
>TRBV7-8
CASSFWIEPYNEQFF
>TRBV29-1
CSVEGYPRGSYNEQFF
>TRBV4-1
CASSETSFEQFF
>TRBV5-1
CASSLASFPGTSFDEQFF
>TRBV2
CASSTGTTNTGELFF
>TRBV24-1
CATSDLAGREADTQYF